The 28 T cell receptor beta chains below were found in one sample sequenced in a study of T cell responses to AZD1222 COVID-19 vaccine. Assay: immunoSEQ multiplex PCR; the TCRdb copy retains only in-frame clones and omits some. The sample records 140,000 to 150,000 clones, about 92% being singletons. The input for sequencing was peripheral blood, taken on day 0 of AZD1222 vaccination. These receptors all come from an adult in good health.

The chain is built from TRBV9 and TRBJ2-2; D is perhaps TRBD1 (5 bases). From germline, CDR1 is SGDLS and CDR2 YYNGEE. The CDR3 is 15 amino acids. V lost 3 bases, J lost 2 bases, and 11 bases lay in between. CDR3 in DNA: TGTGCCAGCAGCGATCGAGGACAAAACACCGGGGAGCTGTTTTTT. It codes for CASSDRGQNTGELFF.

The chain has TRBV7-2 and TRBJ1-5; TRBD1 might be the D (5 bases). The ends were cut back, 1 base at V and 4 bases at J, with 11 bases in the middle. Germline CDR1 and CDR2: SGHTA and FQGNSA. This CDR3 spans 15 amino acids. CDR3 sequence reads: CASSLGGTPNQPQHF. CDR3 bases: TGTGCCAGCAGCTTAGGCGGGACCCCTAATCAGCCCCAGCATTTT.

V and J are TRBV7-9 and TRBJ2-5, with no clear D. CDR1 is SEHNR, CDR2 FQNEAQ, per germline (reference sequence). This CDR3 has 13 residues. V was shortened by 1 base and J by 5 bases, with 8 bases between the two germline ends. The CDR3 loop reads CASSLGASETQYF. The CDR3 DNA follows: TGTGCCAGCAGCTTAGGAGCTTCTGAGACCCAGTACTTC.

V and J are TRBV18 and TRBJ2-7; D gene unclear. Germline CDR1 is KGHSH and CDR2 is LQKENI. CDR3 length: 13 amino acids. The germline V and J ends were trimmed by 0 bases and 6 bases, with 9 bases remaining between them. The CDR3 loop is CASSPPGSSEQYF. In nucleotides, the CDR3 is TGTGCCAGCTCACCACCCGGAAGCAGCGAGCAGTACTTC.

The V and J genes are TRBV11-3 and TRBJ2-7; 9 bases are shared with TRBD1. The V segment lost 5 bases and the J segment 6 bases; nucleotides outside the gene matches: 8. The CDR3 consists of 14 residues. Germline V gene lookup returns CDR1 SGHNT and CDR2 YENEEA. CDR3 loop: CASSARDRDSEQYF. The CDR3 nucleotides are TGTGCCAGCAGCGCCCGGGACAGGGACTCCGAGCAGTACTTC.

There are a few counts of this clone. The CDR3 region is CASNRDYQETQYF. CDR3 DNA sequence: TGTGCCAGCAACCGGGACTATCAAGAGACCCAGTACTTC. The V call is TRBV19, the J call TRBJ2-5, with 7 bases lining up with TRBD2. V lost 9 bases to trimming and J lost 2 bases; unmatched junction nucleotides: 6. The CDR3 covers 13 residues. Germline values: CDR1 LNHDA, CDR2 SQIVND (reference sequence).

This clone was counted a single time. V and J are TRBV11-3 and TRBJ2-1; possibly TRBD1 for D (5 bases). This CDR3 contains 17 residues. The V and J ends lost 0 bases and 4 bases respectively, with 16 bases between them. The germline gives CDR1 SGHNT, CDR2 YENEEA. The CDR3: CASSLDTFPRDYNEQFF. DNA of the CDR3: TGTGCCAGCAGCTTAGATACTTTTCCCAGGGATTACAATGAGCAGTTCTTC.

This clone was seen just once. The gene calls are TRBV27 and TRBJ1-3; 7 bases align to TRBD1. Germline assignment: CDR1 MNHEY and CDR2 SMNVEV (reference sequence). This CDR3 contains 17 residues. The trim removed 5 bases at V and 0 bases at J, leaving 10 bases unmatched. CDR3 in DNA: TGTGCCAGCAGTCTAGACAGGGACCTTATCTCTGGAAACACCATATATTTT. Amino acid sequence: CASSLDRDLISGNTIYF.

The V and J genes are TRBV11-2 and TRBJ2-3; the D is unclear. Trimming removed 5 bases from V and 6 bases from J, with 12 bases in between. CDR1 is SGHAT and CDR2 is FQNNGV in the germline V gene. CDR3 length equals 13 residues. The CDR3 protein is CASSQYPGDTQYF. DNA for the CDR3: TGTGCCAGCAGCCAGTATCCAGGCGATACGCAGTATTTT.

The chain has TRBV9 and TRBJ2-7, with 7 bases lining up with TRBD1. Germline loops: CDR1 SGDLS, CDR2 YYNGEE. With 4 bases clipped from V and 1 base from J, the junction kept 2 bases outside the gene matches. The CDR3 spans 13 residues. The CDR3 DNA follows: TGTGCCAGCAGCTCGGGACAGTCCTACGAGCAGTACTTC. Protein: CASSSGQSYEQYF.

J is TRBJ1-5 and V is TRBV7-2; D is unresolved. The CDR3 length is 13 residues. The germline V gene has CDR1 SGHTA and CDR2 FQGNSA. Trimming removed 5 bases at V and 5 bases at J, with 10 bases between. The CDR3 loop is CASSPNSDQPQHF. The CDR3 DNA is TGTGCCAGCAGCCCCAATTCCGATCAGCCCCAGCATTTT.

The V call is TRBV15, the J call TRBJ2-3; D gene ambiguous. The CDR3 has 15 residues. Germline V gene lookup returns CDR1 LNHNV and CDR2 YYDKDF (reference sequence). V lost 0 bases and J lost 6, with 13 bases in between. The CDR3 is CATSRDLKYQDTQYF. The CDR3, as DNA: TGTGCCACCAGCAGAGATCTTAAGTATCAGGATACGCAGTATTTT.

The V and J genes are TRBV5-4 and TRBJ1-2, with D uncertain. V lost 0 bases and J 6 bases, leaving 12 bases between the germline ends. The CDR3 runs to 14 residues. The germline CDR1 and CDR2 sequences are SGHNT and YYREEE (reference sequence). CDR3 region: CASSLDPGHHGYTF. CDR3 DNA: TGTGCCAGCAGCTTGGATCCGGGCCATCATGGCTACACCTTC.

V gene TRBV6-5 combines with J gene TRBJ2-7; 7 nucleotides line up with TRBD1. V dropped 8 bases and J dropped 3; count of bases not matched to a gene: 1. CDR1 is MNHEY and CDR2 is SVGAGI in the germline V gene. This CDR3 has 11 residues. The CDR3 coding sequence is TGTGCCAGCGACAGGGACTACGAGCAGTACTTC. Its protein is CASDRDYEQYF.

The chain couples TRBV2 to TRBJ1-1; 7 bases line up with TRBD1. Per germline, CDR1 SNHLY and CDR2 FYNNEI. CDR3 size: 16 residues. The V and J ends lost 2 bases and 2 bases, in that order; junction bases with no gene match: 8. This chain's CDR3 is CASSEFKGTVNTEAFF. In nucleotides, the CDR3 is TGTGCCAGCAGTGAATTTAAGGGGACAGTAAACACTGAAGCTTTCTTT.

The genes are TRBV4-3 and TRBJ2-5; 10 bases are shared with TRBD1. Germline V gene sequence: CDR1 LGHNA, CDR2 YSLEER. The length of the CDR3 is 17 residues. V lost 1 base and J lost 5; bases outside the gene matches: 10. CDR3 DNA sequence: TGCGCCAGCAGCCAAGGCCGGGACAGGGGTAGAGGGGAGACCCAGTACTTC. This sequence encodes CASSQGRDRGRGETQYF.

CDR3 coding DNA: TGTGCCAGCAGCCCGTTTCTCTGGGACAGTAGGAACAATGAGCAGTTCTTC. Translated, it gives CASSPFLWDSRNNEQFF. The chain uses TRBV14 and TRBJ2-1; 7 positions agree with TRBD1. Germline V gene lookup returns CDR1 SGHDN and CDR2 FVKESK. This CDR3 comprises 17 residues. Trimming took 4 bases from V and 5 from J; bases not matched to a gene: 14.

The chain joins TRBV6-5 to TRBJ2-3; no definite D call. The CDR3 totals 11 residues. Per germline, CDR1 MNHEY and CDR2 SVGAGI. The germline V and J ends were trimmed by 0 bases and 10 bases, with 5 bases remaining between them. The CDR3 nucleotides are TGTGCCAGCAGTTACTCCACGCCGCAGTATTTT. Translating gives CASSYSTPQYF.

V usage is TRBV5-1 and J usage is TRBJ2-5; D call uncertain. Trimming took 1 base from V and 3 from J, leaving 13 bases between them. This CDR3 is 15 amino acids long. CDR1 is SGHRS, CDR2 YFSETQ, per germline. In DNA form, the CDR3 reads TGCGCCAGCAGCTTGAATGGGTACTTCGAAGAGACCCAGTACTTC. This translates into CASSLNGYFEETQYF.

The chain couples TRBV18 to TRBJ2-7; D is tentatively TRBD1 or TRBD2 (5 bases each). Germline loops: CDR1 KGHSH, CDR2 LQKENI. Trimming removed 5 bases from V and 5 bases from J, with 31 bases in between. The CDR3 loop spans 19 amino acids. CDR3 bases: TGTGCCAGCTCAGCAAATAGCCTAGTGACCGGGGACCCTTTCGACGAGCAGTACTTC. It codes for CASSANSLVTGDPFDEQYF.

A remark on this clone: Other DNA sequences from this sample encode an identical CDR3 as well. The chain has TRBV12-3 or TRBV12-4 and TRBJ1-2; D ambiguous. The CDR3 has 13 residues. With 1 base removed from V and 1 base from J, the gap between germline ends came to 4 bases. CDR3 DNA: TGTGCCAGCAGTTTAGACAGTAACTATGGCTACACCTTC. Translated: CASSLDSNYGYTF.

About this clone itself: An end of the junction differs from the germline gene, which may be a read error. The rearrangement joins TRBV18 to TRBJ1-2; 10 nucleotides align to TRBD1. CDR3 length equals 15 residues. Germline V gene lookup returns CDR1 KGHSH and CDR2 LQKENI. The CDR3: CASSPPGQGYYGYTF. For the CDR3, the DNA is TGTGCCAGCTCGCCACCGGGACAGGGGTACTATGGCTACACCTTC.

The chain employs TRBV19 and TRBJ2-6; D tentatively reads TRBD1 or TRBD2 (6 bases each). CDR3 length: 16 residues. CDR1 and CDR2 from the germline V gene are LNHDA and SQIVND (reference sequence). The V gene lost 2 bases and the J gene lost 4 bases, with 12 bases spanning the gap. CDR3 protein: CASSIPPGAGANVLTF. In DNA, the CDR3 is TGTGCCAGTAGTATACCTCCGGGGGCCGGGGCCAACGTCCTGACTTTC.

The rearrangement uses TRBV4-2 and TRBJ2-3; 13 bases map to TRBD2. This CDR3 is built from 16 residues. In germline, CDR1 is LGHNA, CDR2 YNFKEQ. J gave up 2 bases and V 2 bases, and 1 base lay outside the gene matches. CDR3 DNA sequence: TGTGCCAGCAGCCAAACTAGCGGGGGGGCCACAGATACGCAGTATTTT. Translation: CASSQTSGGATDTQYF.

The rearrangement uses TRBV7-8 and TRBJ1-3; TRBD1 aligns across 9 bases. V shed 5 bases and J 5 bases; nucleotides not matched to a gene: 10. The V gene's germline CDR1 is SGHVS and CDR2 FQNEAQ. This CDR3 has 16 residues. The DNA for the CDR3 is TGTGCCAGCAGCCTTCCGGGACAGGGAGTGAGAAACACCATATATTTT. This gives the protein CASSLPGQGVRNTIYF.

The CDR3 spells CASSQGTVDYTF. CDR3 coding DNA: TGTGCCAGCAGCCAAGGCACGGTAGACTACACCTTC. The chain employs TRBV3-1 (or the pseudogene TRBV3-2) and TRBJ1-2; no reliable D call. CDR3 length: 12 amino acids. Germline CDR1 and CDR2: LGHDT and YNNKEL (reference sequence). The ends were cut back, 1 base at V and 10 bases at J, with 10 bases in the middle.

The chain is built from TRBV5-1 and TRBJ2-2; unclear D gene. V was clipped by 0 bases and J by 4 bases, with 10 bases between them. This CDR3 contains 15 residues. Germline values: CDR1 SGHRS, CDR2 YFSETQ. The CDR3 protein is CASSLDPSITGELFF. CDR3 nucleotide sequence: TGCGCCAGCAGCTTGGATCCCAGCATCACCGGGGAGCTGTTTTTT.

V gene TRBV6-6 combines with J gene TRBJ2-5; D remains ambiguous. The CDR3 extends over 14 amino acids. V gave up 6 bases and J gave up 2 bases, with 13 bases separating them. Germline V gene sequence: CDR1 MNHNY, CDR2 SVGAGI (reference sequence). CDR3 in DNA: TGTGCCAGCAGCCCCGCCAACATTCAAGAGACCCAGTACTTC. This translates into CASSPANIQETQYF.